The T cell receptor (beta chain) under discussion was sequenced for a study of T cells after yellow fever vaccination. This clonotype was detected many times. Each CDR3 protein is one row after TCRdb ran MiXCR on the 5' RACE reads. Among over 250,000 distinct CDR3 sequences listed, 5.2% were seen once. This material consisted of CD4+ T cells sorted from PBMCs, taken on the day of the yellow fever booster vaccination. The clonotype originates from a man between 18 and 29 years old who received the YFV17D yellow fever vaccine.

CDR3 residues: CASSLQGLPYQETQYF. The DNA of the CDR3 is TGCGCCAGCAGCTTGCAGGGCTTACCGTACCAAGAGACCCAGTACTTC. The genes are TRBV5-1 and TRBJ2-5, with a possible D match to TRBD1 (5 bases). Germline loops: CDR1 SGHRS, CDR2 YFSETQ. V was shortened by 1 base and J by 0 bases, with 13 bases between the two germline ends. The CDR3 spans 16 residues.